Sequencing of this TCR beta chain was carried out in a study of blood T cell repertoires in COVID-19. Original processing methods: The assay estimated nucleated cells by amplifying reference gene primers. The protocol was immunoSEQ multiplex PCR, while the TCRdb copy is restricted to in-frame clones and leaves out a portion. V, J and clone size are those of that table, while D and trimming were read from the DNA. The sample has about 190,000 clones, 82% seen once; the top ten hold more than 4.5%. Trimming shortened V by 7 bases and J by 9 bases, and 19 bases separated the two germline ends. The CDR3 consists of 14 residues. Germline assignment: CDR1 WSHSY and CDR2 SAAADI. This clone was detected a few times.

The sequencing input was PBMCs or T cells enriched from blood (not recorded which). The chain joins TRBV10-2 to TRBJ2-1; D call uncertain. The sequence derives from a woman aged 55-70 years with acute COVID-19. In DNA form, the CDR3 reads TGCGCCAGCAAAACCGATCTAGATGTCACTGAGCAGTTCTTC. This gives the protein CASKTDLDVTEQFF.